This TCR beta chain comes out of a study of blood T cell repertoires in COVID-19. Produced via immunoSEQ multiplex PCR; TCRdb's table is partial and in-frame only. The sample carries some 240,000 clones, around 90% recorded once. Germline trimming cut 9 bases from V and 0 bases from J; bases unmatched to any gene: 8. The germline V gene has CDR1 MDHEN and CDR2 SYDVKM. The CDR3 has 15 residues. This TCR was sampled from a man aged 55 to 69 who had recovered from COVID-19. The sample was peripheral blood. V usage is TRBV28 and J usage is TRBJ1-5, with 7 bases that match TRBD1. CDR3 DNA sequence: TGTGCCAGTCGGGGACAGTCCTATAGCAATCAGCCCCAGCATTTT. Translating gives CASRGQSYSNQPQHF.